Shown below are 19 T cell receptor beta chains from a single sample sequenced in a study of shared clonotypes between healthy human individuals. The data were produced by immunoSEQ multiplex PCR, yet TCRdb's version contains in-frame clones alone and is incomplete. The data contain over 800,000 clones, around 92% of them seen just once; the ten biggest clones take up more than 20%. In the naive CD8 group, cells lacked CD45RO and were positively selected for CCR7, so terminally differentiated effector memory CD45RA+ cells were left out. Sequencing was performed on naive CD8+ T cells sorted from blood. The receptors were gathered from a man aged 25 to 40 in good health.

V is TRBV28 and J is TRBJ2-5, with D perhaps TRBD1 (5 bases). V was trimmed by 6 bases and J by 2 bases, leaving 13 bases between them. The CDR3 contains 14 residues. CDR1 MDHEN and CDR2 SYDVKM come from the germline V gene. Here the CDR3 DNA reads TGTGCCAGCAGAAATAGGGGAAAGCAAGAGACCCAGTACTTC. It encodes CASRNRGKQETQYF.

CDR3 region: CASSQRLALTQETQYF. As DNA, the CDR3 is TGTGCCAGCAGTCAAAGACTAGCGCTGACGCAAGAGACCCAGTACTTC. V is TRBV7-6 and J is TRBJ2-5; 8 bases line up with TRBD2. Germline trimming cut 6 bases from V and 2 bases from J; bases unmatched to any gene: 11. This CDR3 has 16 residues. CDR1 and CDR2 from the germline V gene are SGHVS and FNYEAQ.

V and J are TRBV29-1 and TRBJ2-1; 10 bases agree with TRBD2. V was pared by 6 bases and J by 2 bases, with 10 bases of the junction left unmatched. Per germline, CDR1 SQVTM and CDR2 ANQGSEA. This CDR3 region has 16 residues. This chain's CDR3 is CSVTTLAGIPYNEQFF. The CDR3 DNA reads TGCAGCGTGACAACACTAGCGGGAATTCCCTACAATGAGCAGTTCTTC.

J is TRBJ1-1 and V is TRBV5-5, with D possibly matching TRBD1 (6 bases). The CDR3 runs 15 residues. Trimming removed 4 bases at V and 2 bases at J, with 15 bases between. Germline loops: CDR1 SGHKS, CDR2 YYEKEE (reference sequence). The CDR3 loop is CASSQVGGLNTEAFF. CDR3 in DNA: TGTGCCAGCAGCCAAGTGGGGGGGCTAAACACTGAAGCTTTCTTT.

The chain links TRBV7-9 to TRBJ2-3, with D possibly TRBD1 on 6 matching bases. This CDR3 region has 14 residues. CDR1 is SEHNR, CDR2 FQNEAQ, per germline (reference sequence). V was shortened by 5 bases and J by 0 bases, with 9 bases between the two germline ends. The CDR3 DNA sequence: TGTGCCAGCAGCGCACAGGGTAGCACAGATACGCAGTATTTT. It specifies CASSAQGSTDTQYF.

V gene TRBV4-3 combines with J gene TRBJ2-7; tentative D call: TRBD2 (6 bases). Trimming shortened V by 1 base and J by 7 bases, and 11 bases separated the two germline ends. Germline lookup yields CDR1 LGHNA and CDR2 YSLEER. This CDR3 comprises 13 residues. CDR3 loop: CASSQGVGGEQYF. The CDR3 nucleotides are TGCGCCAGCAGCCAAGGAGTCGGGGGTGAGCAGTACTTC.

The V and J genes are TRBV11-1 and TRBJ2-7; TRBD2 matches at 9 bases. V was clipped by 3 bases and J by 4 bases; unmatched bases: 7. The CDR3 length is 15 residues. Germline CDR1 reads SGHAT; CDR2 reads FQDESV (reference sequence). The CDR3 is CASSFPRGGAYEQYF. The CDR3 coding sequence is TGTGCCAGCAGCTTCCCGCGGGGGGGCGCATACGAGCAGTACTTC.

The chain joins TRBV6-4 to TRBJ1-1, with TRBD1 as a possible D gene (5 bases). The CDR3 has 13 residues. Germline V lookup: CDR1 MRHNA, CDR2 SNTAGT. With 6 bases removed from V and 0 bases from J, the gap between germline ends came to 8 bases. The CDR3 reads CASSREVNTEAFF. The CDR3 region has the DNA TGTGCCAGCAGCAGGGAGGTGAACACTGAAGCTTTCTTT.

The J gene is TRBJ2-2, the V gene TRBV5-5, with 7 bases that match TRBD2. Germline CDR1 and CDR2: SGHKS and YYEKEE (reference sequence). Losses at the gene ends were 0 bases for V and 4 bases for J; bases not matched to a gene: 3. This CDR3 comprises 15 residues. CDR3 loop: CASSLASSGTGELFF. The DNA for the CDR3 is TGTGCCAGCAGCTTGGCATCTAGCGGCACCGGGGAGCTGTTTTTT. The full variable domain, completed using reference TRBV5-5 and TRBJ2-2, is DAGVTQSPTHLIKTRGQQVTLRCSPISGHKSVSWYQQVLGQGPQFIFQYYEKEERGRGNFPDRFSARQFPNYSSELNVNALLLGDSALYLCASSLASSGTGELFFGEGSRLTVL.

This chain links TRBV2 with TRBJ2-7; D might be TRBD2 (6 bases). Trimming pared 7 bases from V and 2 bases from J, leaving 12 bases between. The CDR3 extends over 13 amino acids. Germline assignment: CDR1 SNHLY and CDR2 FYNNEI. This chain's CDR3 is CASTLTGAYEQYF. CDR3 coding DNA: TGTGCCAGCACCCTTACGGGAGCCTACGAGCAGTACTTC.

CDR3: CASSIYPSNQPQHF. The CDR3 DNA is TGTGCCAGTAGTATCTATCCTAGCAATCAGCCCCAGCATTTT. The gene calls are TRBV19 and TRBJ1-5; D is uncertain. In germline, CDR1 is LNHDA, CDR2 SQIVND (reference sequence). Between the trimmed V and J ends, which lost 3 bases and 0 bases, there was a span of 6 bases. CDR3 length: 14 amino acids. The whole variable domain, remainder taken from reference TRBV19 and TRBJ1-5, is DGGITQSPKYLFRKEGQNVTLSCEQNLNHDAMYWYRQDPGQGLRLIYYSQIVNDFQKGDIAEGYSVSREKKESFPLTVTSAQKNPTAFYLCASSIYPSNQPQHFGDGTRLSIL.

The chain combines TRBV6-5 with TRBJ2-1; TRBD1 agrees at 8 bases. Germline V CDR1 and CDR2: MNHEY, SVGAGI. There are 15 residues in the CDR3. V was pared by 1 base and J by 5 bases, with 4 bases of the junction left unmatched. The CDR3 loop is CASSYYPGQDNEQFF. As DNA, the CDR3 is TGTGCCAGCAGTTACTATCCGGGACAGGACAATGAGCAGTTCTTC.

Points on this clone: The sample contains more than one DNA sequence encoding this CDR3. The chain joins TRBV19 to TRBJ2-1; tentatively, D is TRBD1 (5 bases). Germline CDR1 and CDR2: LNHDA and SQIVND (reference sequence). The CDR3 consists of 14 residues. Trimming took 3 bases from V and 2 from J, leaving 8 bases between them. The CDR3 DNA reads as TGTGCCAGTAGTATCGCAGGGACCTACAATGAGCAGTTCTTC. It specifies CASSIAGTYNEQFF. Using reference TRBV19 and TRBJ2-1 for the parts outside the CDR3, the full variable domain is DGGITQSPKYLFRKEGQNVTLSCEQNLNHDAMYWYRQDPGQGLRLIYYSQIVNDFQKGDIAEGYSVSREKKESFPLTVTSAQKNPTAFYLCASSIAGTYNEQFFGPGTRLTVL.

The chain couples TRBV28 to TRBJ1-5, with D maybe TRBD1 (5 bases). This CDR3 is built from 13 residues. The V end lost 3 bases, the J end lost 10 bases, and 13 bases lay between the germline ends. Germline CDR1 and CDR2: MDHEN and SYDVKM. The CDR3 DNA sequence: TGTGCCAGCAGTTTTTCAGGGTTTGGCCCCCAGCATTTT. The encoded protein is CASSFSGFGPQHF.

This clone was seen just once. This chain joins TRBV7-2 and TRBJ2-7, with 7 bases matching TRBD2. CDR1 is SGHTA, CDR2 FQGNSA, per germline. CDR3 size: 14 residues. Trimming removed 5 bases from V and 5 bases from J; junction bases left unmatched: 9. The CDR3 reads CASSPSSGIDEQYF. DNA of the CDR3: TGTGCCAGCAGCCCCTCAAGCGGGATCGACGAGCAGTACTTC.

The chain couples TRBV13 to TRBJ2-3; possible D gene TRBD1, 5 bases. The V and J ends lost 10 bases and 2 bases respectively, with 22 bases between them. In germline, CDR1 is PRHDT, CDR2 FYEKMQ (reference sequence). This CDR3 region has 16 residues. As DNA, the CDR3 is TGTGCCACCCAGGGCAGGGAAGGCCCCACCACAGATACGCAGTATTTT. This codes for CATQGREGPTTDTQYF.

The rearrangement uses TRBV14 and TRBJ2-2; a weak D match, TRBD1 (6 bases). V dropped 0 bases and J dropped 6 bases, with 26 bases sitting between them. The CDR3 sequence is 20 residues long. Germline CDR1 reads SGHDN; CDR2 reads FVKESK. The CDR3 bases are TGTGCCAGCAGCCAAGATCAGGGGCGCGCGAACGGGTGGGAACCCGGGGAGCTGTTTTTT. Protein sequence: CASSQDQGRANGWEPGELFF. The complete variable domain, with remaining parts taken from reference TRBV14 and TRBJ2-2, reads EAGVTQFPSHSVIEKGQTVTLRCDPISGHDNLYWYRRVMGKEIKFLLHFVKESKQDESGMPNNRFLAERTGGTYSTLKVQPAELEDSGVYFCASSQDQGRANGWEPGELFFGEGSRLTVL.

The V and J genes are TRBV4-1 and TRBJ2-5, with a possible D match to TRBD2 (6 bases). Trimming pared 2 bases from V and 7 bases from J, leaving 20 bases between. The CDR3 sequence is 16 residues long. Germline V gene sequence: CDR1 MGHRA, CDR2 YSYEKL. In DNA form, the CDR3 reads TGCGCCAGCAGCCAATTTCTAGCGACAGCCGGAGGGACCCAGTACTTC. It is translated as CASSQFLATAGGTQYF.

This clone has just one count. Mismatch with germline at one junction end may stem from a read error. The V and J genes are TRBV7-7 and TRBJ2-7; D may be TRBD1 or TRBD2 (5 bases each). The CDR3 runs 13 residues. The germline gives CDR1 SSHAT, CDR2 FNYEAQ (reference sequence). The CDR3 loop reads CASSPTRGYEQYF. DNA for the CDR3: TGTGCTAGCAGCCCCACTAGGGGCTACGAGCAGTACTTC.